This T cell receptor beta chain comes out of a study of technical replicates of blood from several donors. Profiling relied on immunoSEQ multiplex PCR, and the TCRdb table lists in-frame clones only, not all of them. The profile shows tens of thousands of clones, roughly 92% of them singletons. The source material was T cells isolated from PBMCs. The receptor was derived from a human donor in good health.

CDR3 sequence (DNA): TGTGCCAGCAGCTTAGGACAGGGGTCCACCTACGAGCAGTACTTC. It yields the protein CASSLGQGSTYEQYF. This chain joins TRBV11-2 and TRBJ2-7, with 8 bases matching TRBD1. The ends lost 1 base at V and 2 bases at J; junction bases unmatched: 4. There are 15 residues in the CDR3. Germline V lookup: CDR1 SGHAT, CDR2 FQNNGV.